Sequencing of this T cell receptor (beta chain) was carried out in a study of T cells in Graves' hyperthyroidism and ophthalmopathy. Fresh peripheral blood, 8 to 10 ml, was the source of the PBMCs. General observations from the study: Ophthalmopathy cases were set apart from stable hyperthyroidism by a 13 V-J model. Progression to ophthalmopathy was predicted a median of about six months early.

There were TCR beta CDR3 regions amplified from RNA transcripts. First-round RT-PCR targeting the TCR CDR3 was performed with the HTBI primer set. TCRdb processed the multiplex PCR reads anew with MiXCR; each CDR3 protein has one entry. The table has a few hundred thousand distinct CDR3 sequences, approximately 17% seen once. CDR1 is LNHNV, CDR2 YYDKDF, per germline (reference sequence). V gave up 5 bases and J gave up 9 bases; unmatched junction bases: 10. CDR3 length: 16 amino acids. In the case of this clonotype: Its specificity is not known.

The sample was blood. This sequence was found in a man younger than 30 with Graves' ophthalmopathy. V and J are TRBV15 and TRBJ2-2; 12 positions agree with TRBD2. The CDR3 coding sequence is TGTGCCACCAGCTCAATTTGGACTAGCGGGGACAGGGAGCTGTTTTTT. Translation gives CATSSIWTSGDRELFF.